The 14 T cell receptor beta chains reported below all come from one sample, sequenced in a study of shared T cell receptors in the human thymus. Here immunoSEQ multiplex PCR was the method, and the copy in TCRdb shows in-frame clones only, minus some. The sample holds more than 550,000 clones; around 87% are singletons and the top ten take 0.009% to 0.0095%. This sample also appeared in a second study, on human thymus T cells.

Material: thymocytes. Receptors originate from a boy younger than two with a congenital heart defect.

J is TRBJ2-3 and V is TRBV10-2, with 7 positions matching TRBD2. The CDR3 loop spans 14 amino acids. The junction had 10 bases not matched to a gene; V was cut back by 8 bases and J by 5 bases. CDR1 and CDR2 (germline): WSHSY, SAAADI. In nucleotides, the CDR3 is TGCGCCAGCCAGCTAGGCACTAGCGAAGATACGCAGTATTTT. Its translation is CASQLGTSEDTQYF.

The J gene is TRBJ2-1, the V gene TRBV30, with 7 positions matching TRBD2. The CDR3 spans 21 residues. V was pared by 0 bases and J by 0 bases, with 20 bases of the junction left unmatched. Germline-derived CDR1 and CDR2 are GTSNPN and SVGIG (reference sequence). As DNA, the CDR3 is TGTGCCTGGAGTGTACCCCTTTTGGCGACGAGGCTAGCGGACTCCTACAATGAGCAGTTCTTC. This codes for CAWSVPLLATRLADSYNEQFF.

J is TRBJ1-4 and V is TRBV6-1; weak D call: TRBD1 (5 bases). Looked up from germline, CDR1 is MNHNS and CDR2 is SASEGT. The V end lost 0 bases, the J end lost 11 bases, and 19 bases lay between the germline ends. CDR3 length: 16 amino acids. The CDR3 bases are TGTGCCAGCAGTGAAGCGCGGGGGGACGGATTGTGGAAACTGTTTTTT. This translates into CASSEARGDGLWKLFF.

J is TRBJ2-7 and V is TRBV28; possible D gene TRBD2, 6 bases. The CDR3 sequence is 16 residues long. Germline V gene data show CDR1 as MDHEN and CDR2 as SYDVKM. Trimming shortened V by 3 bases and J by 0 bases, and 15 bases separated the two germline ends. The CDR3 DNA is TGTGCCAGCAGTTTTCGGCTAGCGCATAGCTCCTACGAGCAGTACTTC. This encodes CASSFRLAHSSYEQYF.

The chain uses TRBV19 and TRBJ1-4, with a tentative D call TRBD1 (5 bases). The CDR3 sequence is 15 residues long. The germline gives CDR1 LNHDA, CDR2 SQIVND (reference sequence). The germline V and J ends were trimmed by 4 bases and 2 bases, with 11 bases remaining between them. The CDR3 DNA is TGTGCCAGTAGTAACCCGCGGGGGACTAATGAAAAACTGTTTTTT. Encoded protein: CASSNPRGTNEKLFF.

This clone was found once. The rearrangement links TRBV25-1 to TRBJ2-7, with a weak D call TRBD1 (5 bases). Trimming stripped 1 base from V and 4 bases from J, with 17 bases between. The CDR3 loop spans 16 amino acids. The germline CDR1 and CDR2 sequences are MGHDK and SYGVNS. The CDR3 here is CASSELGDDPQYEQYF. The CDR3 bases are TGTGCCAGCAGTGAATTAGGGGATGATCCCCAATACGAGCAGTACTTC.

This chain joins TRBV4-1 and TRBJ1-4; maybe TRBD1 (6 bases). The V and J ends lost 0 bases and 7 bases respectively, with 12 bases between them. From germline, CDR1 is MGHRA and CDR2 YSYEKL. The CDR3 has 15 residues. The DNA of the CDR3 is TGCGCCAGCAGCCAAGATTGGCAGGGGAGTGAAAAACTGTTTTTT. Protein: CASSQDWQGSEKLFF.

The rearrangement links TRBV27 to TRBJ2-3; D remains unclear. Germline V gene lookup returns CDR1 MNHEY and CDR2 SMNVEV (reference sequence). The CDR3 spans 12 residues. The V end was cut by 7 bases, the J end by 7 bases, with 12 bases between. This CDR3 is CASMRARYTQYF. CDR3 bases: TGTGCCAGCATGAGAGCGCGATATACGCAGTATTTT.

CDR3 in amino acids: CAWTRAAAEAFF. The DNA for the CDR3 is TGTGCCTGGACCCGGGCAGCGGCTGAAGCTTTCTTT. The genes are TRBV30 and TRBJ1-1; D not resolved. Germline CDR1 and CDR2: GTSNPN and SVGIG (reference sequence). Trimming removed 4 bases at V and 6 bases at J, with 12 bases between. The CDR3 sequence is 12 residues long.

This chain links TRBV4-3 with TRBJ2-5; no firm D call. In germline, CDR1 is LGHNA, CDR2 YSLEER. V was shortened by 0 bases and J by 4 bases, with 30 bases between the two germline ends. The CDR3 has 21 amino acids. CDR3 nucleotides: TGCGCCAGCAGCCAAGATCCTAAGTTTCCCCCGAGGCCGGCAACCCTAGAGACCCAGTACTTC. Translation gives CASSQDPKFPPRPATLETQYF.

This clone was found a few times. V and J are TRBV5-5 and TRBJ1-5, with 8 bases lining up with TRBD1. The CDR3 consists of 14 residues. Trimming removed 4 bases from V and 3 bases from J; junction bases left unmatched: 3. Germline V gene data show CDR1 as SGHKS and CDR2 as YYEKEE (reference sequence). The CDR3 reads CASSLDRDNQPQHF. The DNA of the CDR3 is TGTGCCAGCAGCCTGGACAGGGACAATCAGCCCCAGCATTTT.

The CDR3 region has the DNA TGTGCCAGCAGCTGGCCCAGGGGGCGGAGGAACACCGGGGAGCTGTTTTTT. Its translation: CASSWPRGRRNTGELFF. The V gene is TRBV28, the J gene TRBJ2-2; TRBD1 agrees at 8 bases. V was clipped by 6 bases and J by 1 base; unmatched bases: 10. This CDR3 is built from 17 residues. Germline V gives CDR1 MDHEN, CDR2 SYDVKM.

This chain joins TRBV5-6 and TRBJ1-1, with 8 bases matching TRBD1. This CDR3 comprises 18 residues. CDR1 is SGHDT and CDR2 is YYEEEE in the germline V gene. With V trimmed by 3 bases and J by 4 bases, 17 bases remained unmatched. CDR3 DNA: TGTGCCAGCAGCTCCGGGGCAGGGGGCGATCTTTTTGGCACTGAAGCTTTCTTT. Its translation: CASSSGAGGDLFGTEAFF.

The rearrangement links TRBV7-6 to TRBJ2-3; 10 nucleotides line up with TRBD2. The CDR3 runs to 18 residues. Germline loops: CDR1 SGHVS, CDR2 FNYEAQ. Trimming cost V 6 bases and J 0 bases; bases outside gene matches: 12. The CDR3 bases are TGTGCCAGCAGTAACAGCGGGAGGGCCTCTAGGAGCACAGATACGCAGTATTTT. As protein: CASSNSGRASRSTDTQYF.